A single sample is the source of the 9 T cell receptor beta chains below, sequenced in a study of Graves' ophthalmopathy and Graves' hyperthyroidism. Amplification of the TCR beta CDR3 regions used RNA transcripts (as template). HTBI-primed RT-PCR formed the first round, and a multiplex PCR formed the second. TCRdb itself ran the multiplex PCR reads through MiXCR, one entry per CDR3 protein. The sample consists of 300,000 to 500,000 distinct CDR3 sequences, 15% to 19% of them appearing once. The specimen sequenced was peripheral blood. Receptors originate from a woman aged 18-29 years with stable Graves' hyperthyroidism.

At least ten counts were recorded for this clonotype. This chain connects TRBV5-1 to TRBJ1-1, with a weak D call TRBD1 (5 bases). CDR3 length: 14 residues. CDR1 and CDR2 from the germline V gene are SGHRS and YFSETQ. V was cut by 3 bases and J by 3 bases, with 12 bases left in between. In nucleotides, the CDR3 is TGCGCCAGCAGCTCATCCCTAGGGGACACTGAAGCTTTCTTT. Its protein is CASSSSLGDTEAFF. The full variable domain, in which reference TRBV5-1 and TRBJ1-1 provide the parts outside the CDR3, is KAGVTQTPRYLIKTRGQQVTLSCSPISGHRSVSWYQQTPGQGLQFLFEYFSETQRNKGNFPGRFSGRQFSNSRSEMNVSTLELGDSALYLCASSSSLGDTEAFFGQGTRLTVV.

There are many counts of this clonotype. CDR3 residues: CSAGRGETQYF. CDR3 DNA sequence: TGCAGTGCTGGTAGAGGGGAGACCCAGTACTTC. The chain uses TRBV20-1 and TRBJ2-5; possibly TRBD2 for D (5 bases). The CDR3 covers 11 residues. The V end lost 5 bases, the J end lost 5 bases, and 9 bases lay between the germline ends. Germline values: CDR1 DFQATT, CDR2 SNEGSKA (reference sequence).

Many counts were recorded for this clonotype. The chain combines TRBV6-1 with TRBJ1-5; 7 bases are shared with TRBD1. The junction had 5 bases not matched to a gene; V was cut back by 6 bases and J by 0 bases. The CDR3 contains 15 residues. Per the germline V gene, CDR1 is MNHNS and CDR2 is SASEGT. The DNA for the CDR3 is TGTGCCAGCAGATCCGGGACAGTTAGCAATCAGCCCCAGCATTTT. Translated: CASRSGTVSNQPQHF.

This clonotype was counted ten times or more. This rearrangement joins TRBV11-3 to TRBJ2-5, with TRBD2 as a possible D gene (5 bases). Germline CDR1 SGHNT, CDR2 YENEEA. This CDR3 is 14 amino acids long. Deletions cut 5 bases from V and 3 bases from J, with 13 bases between. The CDR3 DNA reads as TGTGCCAGCAGCCCTGTATCGGGAAAAGAGACCCAGTACTTC. It yields the protein CASSPVSGKETQYF.

This clonotype was counted many times. This chain uses TRBV6-5 with TRBJ1-5; D is ambiguous. Germline V CDR1 and CDR2: MNHEY, SVGAGI. Trimming shortened V by 4 bases and J by 4 bases, and 14 bases separated the two germline ends. This CDR3 contains 15 residues. CDR3 residues: CASSSRPGENQPQHF. The CDR3 DNA reads as TGTGCCAGCAGTTCCCGTCCCGGGGAAAATCAGCCCCAGCATTTT.

There are many counts of this clonotype. J is TRBJ1-2 and V is TRBV7-2; 7 positions match TRBD1. The CDR3 is made up of 14 amino acids. Germline values: CDR1 SGHTA, CDR2 FQGNSA. V gave up 2 bases and J gave up 5 bases; unmatched junction bases: 5. The CDR3 bases are TGTGCCAGCAGCTTACTTAGGGGGCAGTATGGCTACACCTTC. The encoded protein is CASSLLRGQYGYTF.

This clonotype came up a few times. In DNA, the CDR3 is TGTGCCAGCAGTCAAAGGACCCCGGGACCCGGAAATCGCCCTAATCAGCCCCAGCATTTT. It translates to CASSQRTPGPGNRPNQPQHF. This chain uses TRBV2 with TRBJ1-5, with D possibly TRBD1 on 5 matching bases. V lost 5 bases and J lost 4, with 30 bases in between. The CDR3 is 20 residues long. Germline V gives CDR1 SNHLY, CDR2 FYNNEI.

The J gene is TRBJ1-5, the V gene TRBV4-1, with no clear D. CDR1 is MGHRA and CDR2 is YSYEKL in the germline V gene. The V gene lost 4 bases and the J gene lost 1 base, with 11 bases spanning the gap. This CDR3 spans 15 amino acids. CDR3 nucleotide sequence: TGCGCCAGCAGCCGGACGGACGGAAGCAATCAGCCCCAGCATTTT. Translation: CASSRTDGSNQPQHF.

This clonotype was detected ten times or more. The chain combines TRBV12-3 or TRBV12-4 with TRBJ2-7, with D unclear. CDR3 length: 13 residues. V lost 7 bases to trimming and J lost 1 base, with 11 bases between them. CDR3 residues: CASTLMGSYEQYF. The DNA of the CDR3 is TGTGCCAGCACCCTAATGGGATCCTACGAGCAGTACTTC.